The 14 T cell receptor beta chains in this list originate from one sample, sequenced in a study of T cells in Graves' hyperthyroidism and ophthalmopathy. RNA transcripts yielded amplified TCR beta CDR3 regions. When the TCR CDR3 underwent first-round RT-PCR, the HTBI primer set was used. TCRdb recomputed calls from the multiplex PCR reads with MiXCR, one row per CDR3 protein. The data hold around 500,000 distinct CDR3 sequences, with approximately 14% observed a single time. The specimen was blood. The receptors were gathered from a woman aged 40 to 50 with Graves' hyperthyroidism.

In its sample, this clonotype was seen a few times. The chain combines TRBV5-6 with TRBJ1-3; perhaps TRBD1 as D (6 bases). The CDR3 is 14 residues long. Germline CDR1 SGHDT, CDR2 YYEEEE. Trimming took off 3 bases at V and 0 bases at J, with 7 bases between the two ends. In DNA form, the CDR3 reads TGTGCCAGCAGCTCGGACAGCTCTGGAAACACCATATATTTT. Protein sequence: CASSSDSSGNTIYF.

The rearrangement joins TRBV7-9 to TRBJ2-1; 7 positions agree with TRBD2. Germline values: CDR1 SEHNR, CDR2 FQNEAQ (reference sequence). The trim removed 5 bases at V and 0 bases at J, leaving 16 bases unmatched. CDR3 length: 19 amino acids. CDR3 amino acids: CASSTPRLRGRLSYNEQFF. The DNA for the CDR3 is TGTGCCAGCAGCACCCCTCGTTTACGCGGGAGACTCTCCTACAATGAGCAGTTCTTC. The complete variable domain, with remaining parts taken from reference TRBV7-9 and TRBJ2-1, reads DTGVSQNPRHKITKRGQNVTFRCDPISEHNRLYWYRQTLGQGPEFLTYFQNEAQLEKSRLLSDRFSAERPKGSFSTLEIQRTEQGDSAMYLCASSTPRLRGRLSYNEQFFGPGTRLTVL.

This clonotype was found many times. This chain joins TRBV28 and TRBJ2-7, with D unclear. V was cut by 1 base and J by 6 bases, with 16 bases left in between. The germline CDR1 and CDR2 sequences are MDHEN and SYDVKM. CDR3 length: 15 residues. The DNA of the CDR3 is TGTGCCAGCAGTTTATATGGCGCTAGTGCGCGCGAGCAGTACTTC. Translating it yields CASSLYGASAREQYF.

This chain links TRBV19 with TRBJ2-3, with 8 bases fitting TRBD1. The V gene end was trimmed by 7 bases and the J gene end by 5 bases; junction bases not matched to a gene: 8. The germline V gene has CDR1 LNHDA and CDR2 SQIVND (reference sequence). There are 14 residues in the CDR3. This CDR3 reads CASTPRGPEDTQYF. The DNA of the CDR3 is TGTGCCAGTACCCCCAGGGGGCCCGAAGATACGCAGTATTTT.

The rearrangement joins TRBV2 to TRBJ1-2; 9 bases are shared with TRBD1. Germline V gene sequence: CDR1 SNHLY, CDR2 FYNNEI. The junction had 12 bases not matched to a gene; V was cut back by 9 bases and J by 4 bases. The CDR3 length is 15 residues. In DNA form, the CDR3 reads TGTGCCAGTAATCCCGGGACAGGGCGGCTCTATGGCTACACCTTC. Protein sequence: CASNPGTGRLYGYTF.

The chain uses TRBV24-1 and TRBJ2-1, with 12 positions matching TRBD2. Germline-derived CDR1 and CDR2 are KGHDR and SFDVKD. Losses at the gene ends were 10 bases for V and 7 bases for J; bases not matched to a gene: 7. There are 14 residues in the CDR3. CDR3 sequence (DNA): TGTGCCACTAAGACTAGCGGGAGCGCGAATGAGCAGTTCTTC. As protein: CATKTSGSANEQFF.

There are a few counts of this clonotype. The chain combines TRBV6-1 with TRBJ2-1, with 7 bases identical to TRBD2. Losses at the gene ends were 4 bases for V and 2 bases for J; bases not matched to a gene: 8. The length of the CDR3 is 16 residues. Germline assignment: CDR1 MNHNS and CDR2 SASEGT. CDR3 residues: CASSVAFSGAYNEQFF. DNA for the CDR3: TGTGCCAGCAGTGTCGCCTTCAGCGGGGCCTACAATGAGCAGTTCTTC.

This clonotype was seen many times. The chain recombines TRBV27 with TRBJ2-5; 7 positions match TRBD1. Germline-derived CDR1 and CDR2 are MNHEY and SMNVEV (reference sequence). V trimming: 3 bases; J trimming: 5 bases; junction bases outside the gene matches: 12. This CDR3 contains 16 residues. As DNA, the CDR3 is TGTGCCAGCAGTTTTCTCCCGACAGGGTATGGGGAGACCCAGTACTTC. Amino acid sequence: CASSFLPTGYGETQYF.

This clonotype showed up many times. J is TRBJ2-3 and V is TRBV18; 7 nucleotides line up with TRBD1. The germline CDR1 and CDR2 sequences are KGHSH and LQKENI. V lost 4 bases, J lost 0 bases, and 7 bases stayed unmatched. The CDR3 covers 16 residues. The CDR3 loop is CASSQTGISSTDTQYF. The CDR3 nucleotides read TGTGCCAGCTCACAGACAGGGATATCTAGCACAGATACGCAGTATTTT.

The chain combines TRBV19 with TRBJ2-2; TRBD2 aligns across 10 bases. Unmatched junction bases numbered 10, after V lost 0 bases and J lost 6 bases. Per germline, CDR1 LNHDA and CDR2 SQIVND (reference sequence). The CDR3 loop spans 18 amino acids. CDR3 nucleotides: TGTGCCAGTAGTATAGATCGGGCTAGCGGGAGCGTCTCCGGGGAGCTGTTTTTT. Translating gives CASSIDRASGSVSGELFF.

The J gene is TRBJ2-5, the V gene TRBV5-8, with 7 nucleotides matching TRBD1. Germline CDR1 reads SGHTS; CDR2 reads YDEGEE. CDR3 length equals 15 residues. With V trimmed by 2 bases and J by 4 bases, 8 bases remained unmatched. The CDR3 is CASSFGQESGETQYF. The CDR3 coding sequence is TGTGCCAGCAGCTTCGGACAGGAGTCGGGAGAGACCCAGTACTTC.

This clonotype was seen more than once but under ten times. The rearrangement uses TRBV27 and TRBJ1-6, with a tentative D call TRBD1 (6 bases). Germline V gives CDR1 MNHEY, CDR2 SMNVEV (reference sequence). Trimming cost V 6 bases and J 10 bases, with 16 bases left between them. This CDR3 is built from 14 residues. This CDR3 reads CASSLIRTDSPLHF. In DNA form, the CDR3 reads TGTGCCAGCAGCTTGATCCGGACAGACTCACCCCTCCACTTT.

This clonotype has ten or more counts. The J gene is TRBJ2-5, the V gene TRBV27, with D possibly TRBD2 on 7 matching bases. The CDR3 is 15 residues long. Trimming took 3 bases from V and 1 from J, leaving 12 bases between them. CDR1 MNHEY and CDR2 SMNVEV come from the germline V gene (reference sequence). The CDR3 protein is CASSLGGGVQETQYF. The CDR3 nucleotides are TGTGCCAGCAGTTTGGGAGGGGGGGTCCAAGAGACCCAGTACTTC.

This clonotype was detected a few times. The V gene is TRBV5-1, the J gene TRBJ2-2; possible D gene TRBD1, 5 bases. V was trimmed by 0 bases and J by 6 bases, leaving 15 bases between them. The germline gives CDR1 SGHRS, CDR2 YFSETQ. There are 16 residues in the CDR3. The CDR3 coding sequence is TGCGCCAGCAGCTTGGCCGGCCAGGGTTCGTCCGGGGAGCTGTTTTTT. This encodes CASSLAGQGSSGELFF.